This T cell receptor (beta chain) derives from a study of OX40 agonist ivuxolimab in advanced cancers. Study at large: Three partial responders included one hepatocellular carcinoma patient and two cutaneous melanoma patients.

Using immunoSEQ multiplex PCR, the repertoire was profiled, and TCRdb retains in-frame clones only, with some absent. The table shows approximately 44,000 clones, with 86% occurring only once. With 5 bases removed from V and 4 bases from J, the gap between germline ends came to 12 bases. The CDR3 covers 13 residues. Germline V gene sequence: CDR1 SGDLS, CDR2 YYNGEE. The material was CD4+ or CD8+ T cells sorted from blood, obtained in a trial of the OX40 agonist ivuxolimab. The sequence was obtained from an adult with an advanced solid tumor such as melanoma, head and neck, liver or kidney cancer. V usage is TRBV9 and J usage is TRBJ1-1; D is unclear. CDR3: CASRDGRSTEAFF. CDR3 sequence (DNA): TGTGCCAGCAGAGACGGACGGTCCACTGAAGCTTTCTTT.